This TCR beta chain was sequenced during a study of blood T cells in healthy people across ages. This clonotype was counted between two and nine times. The use of a sample-barcoded 5' primer and a J-beta primer mix characterized a second PCR of about 6 to 11 cycles. From the 5' RACE reads, TCRdb called clonotypes with MiXCR, one entry per CDR3 protein. The sample yields about 510,000 distinct CDR3 sequences, about 28% seen once. The V gene's germline CDR1 is KGHSY and CDR2 FQNENV. The CDR3 length is 17 residues. The V segment lost 5 bases and the J segment 0 bases; nucleotides outside the gene matches: 12. These data also featured in a second study, about T cells of mothers and their children.

The chain combines TRBV16 with TRBJ1-2; TRBD1 matches at 7 bases. The source is a boy aged 2-9 years in good health. The sequencing sample was made of blood. The CDR3 is CASSTSPTGQTNYGYTF. Written as DNA, the CDR3 is TGTGCCAGCAGCACGTCTCCTACGGGACAGACTAACTATGGCTACACCTTC.